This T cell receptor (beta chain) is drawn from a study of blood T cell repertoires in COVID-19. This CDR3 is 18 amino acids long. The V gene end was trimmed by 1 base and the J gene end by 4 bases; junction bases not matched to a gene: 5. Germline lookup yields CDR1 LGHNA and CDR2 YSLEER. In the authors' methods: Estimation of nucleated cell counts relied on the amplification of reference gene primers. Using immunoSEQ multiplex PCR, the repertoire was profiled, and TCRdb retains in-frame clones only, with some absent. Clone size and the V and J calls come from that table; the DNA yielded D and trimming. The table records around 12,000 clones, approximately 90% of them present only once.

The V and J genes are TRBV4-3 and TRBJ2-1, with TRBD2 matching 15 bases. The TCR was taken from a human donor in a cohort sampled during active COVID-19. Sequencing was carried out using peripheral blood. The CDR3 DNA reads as TGCGCCAGCAGCCAAGCGGGACTAGCGGGGGGCCGGTACAATGAGCAGTTCTTC. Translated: CASSQAGLAGGRYNEQFF.